This T cell receptor (beta chain) was retrieved from a study of cytomegalovirus exposure and HLA in healthy donors. Sequencing used immunoSEQ multiplex PCR; TCRdb keeps in-frame clones, though not all of them. The data show about 120,000 clones, about nine tenths seen once. This clonotype was obtained from a man aged 18 to 29 in good health and CMV-seropositive. Sample: PBMCs.

CDR3 in amino acids: CASSQRQGRNTEAFF. CDR3 DNA sequence: TGCGCCAGCAGCCAAAGACAGGGACGGAACACTGAAGCTTTCTTT. The chain carries TRBV4-1 and TRBJ1-1; 7 bases agree with TRBD1. Losses at the gene ends were 2 bases for V and 1 base for J; bases not matched to a gene: 4. CDR1 is MGHRA and CDR2 is YSYEKL in the germline V gene. CDR3 length equals 15 residues.